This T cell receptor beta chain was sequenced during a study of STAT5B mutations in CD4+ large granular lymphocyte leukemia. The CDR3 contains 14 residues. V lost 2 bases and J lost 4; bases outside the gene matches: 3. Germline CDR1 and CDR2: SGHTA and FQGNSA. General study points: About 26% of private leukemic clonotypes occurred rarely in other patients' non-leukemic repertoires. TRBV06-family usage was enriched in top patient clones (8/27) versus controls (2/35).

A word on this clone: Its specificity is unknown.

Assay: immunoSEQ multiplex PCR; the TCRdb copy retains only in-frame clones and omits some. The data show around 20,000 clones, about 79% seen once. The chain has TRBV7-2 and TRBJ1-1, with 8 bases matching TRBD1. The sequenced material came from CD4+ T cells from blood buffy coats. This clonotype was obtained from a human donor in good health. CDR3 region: CASSLQGARTEAFF. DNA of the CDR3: TGTGCCAGCAGCTTACAGGGGGCGCGCACTGAAGCTTTCTTT.